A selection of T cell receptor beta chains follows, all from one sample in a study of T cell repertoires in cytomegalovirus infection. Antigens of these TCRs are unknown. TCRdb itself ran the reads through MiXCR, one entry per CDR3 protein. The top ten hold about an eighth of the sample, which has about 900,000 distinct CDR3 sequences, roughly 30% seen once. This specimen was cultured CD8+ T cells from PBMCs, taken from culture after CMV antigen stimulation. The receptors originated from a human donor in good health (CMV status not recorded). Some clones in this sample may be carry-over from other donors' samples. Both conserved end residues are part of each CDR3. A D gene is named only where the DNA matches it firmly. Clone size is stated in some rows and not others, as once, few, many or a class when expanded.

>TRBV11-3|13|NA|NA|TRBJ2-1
TGTGCCAGCAGCCCCACCCCACAGGACGACCAGTTCTTC
CASSPTPQDDQFF
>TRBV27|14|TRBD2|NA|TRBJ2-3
TGTGCCAGCAGTCAACTAGCGGGGCTCTATACGCAGTATTTT
CASSQLAGLYTQYF
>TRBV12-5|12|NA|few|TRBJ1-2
TGTGCTAGCACCGGGGCAGCCTATGGCTACACCTTC
CASTGAAYGYTF
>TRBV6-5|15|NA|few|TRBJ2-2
TGTGCCAGCAGTTACCGCCGACAGAACACCGGGGAGCTGTTTTTT
CASSYRRQNTGELFF
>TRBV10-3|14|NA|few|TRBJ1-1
TGTGCCATCAGTGCCCCAGGGGCGAGGACTGAAGCTTTCTTT
CAISAPGARTEAFF
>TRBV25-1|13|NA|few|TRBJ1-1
TGTGCCAGCAGTTTTCCGTCCCACACTGAAGCTTTCTTT
CASSFPSHTEAFF
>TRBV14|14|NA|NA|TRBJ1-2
TGTGCCAGCAGCCAAGTGGGGAAAGTGGGCGGCTACACCTTC
CASSQVGKVGGYTF
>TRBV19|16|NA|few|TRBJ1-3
TGTGCCAGTAGCCCCGGCCAGGCCTTCTCTGGAAACACCATATATTTT
CASSPGQAFSGNTIYF
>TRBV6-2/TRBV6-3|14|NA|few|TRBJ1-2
TGTGCCAGCAGTTACTCGCCGACAAACTATGGCTACACCTTC
CASSYSPTNYGYTF
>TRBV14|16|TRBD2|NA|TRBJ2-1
TGTGCCAGCAGCCACCCCCTGGCCCGGGGGGGAAATGAGCAGTTCTTC
CASSHPLARGGNEQFF
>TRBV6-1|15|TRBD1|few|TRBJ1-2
TGTGCCAGCAGGAAGGGACAGGGGGCTAACTATGGCTACACCTTC
CASRKGQGANYGYTF
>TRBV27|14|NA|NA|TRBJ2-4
TGTGCCAGCAGTTTATCTAGGTCCAAAAACATTCAGTACTTC
CASSLSRSKNIQYF
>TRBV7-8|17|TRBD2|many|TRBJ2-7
TGTGCCAGCAGCTCGGGACTAGCGGGGGAGAGCTCCTACGAGCAGTACTTC
CASSSGLAGESSYEQYF
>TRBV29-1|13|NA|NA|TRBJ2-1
TGCAGCGTTACCGGGATTTCCTACAATGAGCAGTTCTTC
CSVTGISYNEQFF
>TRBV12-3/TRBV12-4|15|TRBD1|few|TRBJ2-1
TGTGCCAGCAGGGGGGACAGGGGTAACTACAATGAGCAGTTCTTC
CASRGDRGNYNEQFF
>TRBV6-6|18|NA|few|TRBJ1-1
TGTGCCAGCAGTTACTCGATGGGGCTTCAGTATGAGGACACTGAAGCTTTCTTT
CASSYSMGLQYEDTEAFF
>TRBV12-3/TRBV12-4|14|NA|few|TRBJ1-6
TGTGCCAGCAGTTCCTTGGGAAATAATTCACCCCTCCACTTT
CASSSLGNNSPLHF
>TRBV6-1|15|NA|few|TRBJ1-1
TGTGCCAGCAGGGGAAAGGGGCCTCGGGGCACTGAAGCTTTCTTT
CASRGKGPRGTEAFF
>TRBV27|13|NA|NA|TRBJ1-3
TGTGCCACCAGAGGGGCTGGTGGAAACACCATATATTTT
CATRGAGGNTIYF
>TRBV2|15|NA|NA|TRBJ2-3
TGTGCCAGCAGTGAAGGGGCGTGGGGTTCAGATACGCAGTATTTT
CASSEGAWGSDTQYF
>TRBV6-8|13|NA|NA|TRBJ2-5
TGTGCCAGCCATTCAGCCCGACAAGAGACCCAGTACTTC
CASHSARQETQYF
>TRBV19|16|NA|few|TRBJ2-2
TGTGCCAGTAGTCCAGTGGGGACATTGAACACCGGGGAGCTGTTTTTT
CASSPVGTLNTGELFF
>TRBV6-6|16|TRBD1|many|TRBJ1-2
TGTGCCAGCAGTACCTCTTGGACAGGGCGGGACTATGGCTACACCTTC
CASSTSWTGRDYGYTF
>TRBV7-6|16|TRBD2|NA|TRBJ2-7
TGTGCCAGCAGCTTAGGGAGCGGGGACGCCCTCTACGAGCAGTACTTC
CASSLGSGDALYEQYF
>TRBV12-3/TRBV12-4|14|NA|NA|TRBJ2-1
TGTGCCAGCAGTTTTTATGGGGCCCTCAATGAGCAGTTCTTC
CASSFYGALNEQFF
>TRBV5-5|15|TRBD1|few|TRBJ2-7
TGTGCCAGCAGCTTAGGGGCAGGGGGTACCAGCGAGCAGTACTTC
CASSLGAGGTSEQYF